The 19 T cell receptor beta chains given below trace back to one sample, sequenced in a study of T cells in localized non-small cell lung cancer. Profiling relied on immunoSEQ multiplex PCR, and the TCRdb table lists in-frame clones only, not all of them. This sample has about 82,000 clones; 60% to 85% occur once, and the top ten carry 19%. Sample: PBMCs, taken before any cancer treatment. The receptors here all came from a man between 40 and 70 years old with stage II squamous cell lung carcinoma.

The rearrangement links TRBV2 to TRBJ2-7; D unresolved. The CDR3 spans 11 residues. V lost 6 bases to trimming and J lost 4 bases, with 7 bases between them. The germline V gene encodes CDR1 SNHLY and CDR2 FYNNEI. The DNA for the CDR3 is TGTGCCAGCAGCCCCATATACGAGCAGTACTTC. This codes for CASSPIYEQYF. The whole variable domain, remainder taken from reference TRBV2 and TRBJ2-7, is EPEVTQTPSHQVTQMGQEVILRCVPISNHLYFYWYRQILGQKVEFLVSFYNNEISEKSEIFDDQFSVERPDGSNFTLKIRSTKLEDSAMYFCASSPIYEQYFGPGTRLTVT.

This chain joins TRBV13 and TRBJ2-1; 14 nucleotides align to TRBD2. Trimming removed 1 base from V and 6 bases from J; junction bases left unmatched: 2. The CDR3 is made up of 16 amino acids. The germline gives CDR1 PRHDT, CDR2 FYEKMQ (reference sequence). The CDR3 loop is CASSLAGLAGVNEQFF. The CDR3, as DNA: TGTGCCAGCAGCTTAGCGGGACTAGCGGGAGTCAATGAGCAGTTCTTC. Complete variable domain (other parts from reference TRBV13 and TRBJ2-1): AAGVIQSPRHLIKEKRETATLKCYPIPRHDTVYWYQQGPGQDPQFLISFYEKMQSDKGSIPDRFSAQQFSDYHSELNMSSLELGDSALYFCASSLAGLAGVNEQFFGPGTRLTVL.

The chain employs TRBV5-1 and TRBJ2-1; TRBD2 aligns across 7 bases. Germline V gives CDR1 SGHRS, CDR2 YFSETQ. Trimming at V came to 1 base and at J to 7 bases, leaving 11 bases not matched to a gene. This CDR3 comprises 16 residues. The CDR3 nucleotides read TGCGCCAGCAGCTTGAAGGCTAGCGGAGGTAGGAATGAGCAGTTCTTC. Residues: CASSLKASGGRNEQFF.

The gene calls are TRBV10-3 and TRBJ1-1; the D gene is possibly TRBD1 (6 bases). The V gene's germline CDR1 is ENHRY and CDR2 SYGVKD. The CDR3 extends over 17 amino acids. The V gene lost 4 bases and the J gene lost 1 base, with 19 bases spanning the gap. The DNA for the CDR3 is TGTGCCATCAGTGGAAGTTCAAACAGGGTGGCGAACACTGAAGCTTTCTTT. Translated, it gives CAISGSSNRVANTEAFF.

This clone was observed a single time. This rearrangement joins TRBV7-3 to TRBJ2-2, with TRBD1 matching over 7 bases. The V gene's germline CDR1 is SGHTA and CDR2 FQGTGA. The CDR3 has 14 residues. J lost 5 bases, V lost 4 bases, and 4 bases had no gene match. Written as DNA, the CDR3 is TGTGCCAGCAGCTCCCAGGGGGATACCGGGGAGCTGTTTTTT. Its protein is CASSSQGDTGELFF.

This chain uses TRBV5-5 with TRBJ1-5; TRBD1 is a possible D gene (6 bases). V lost 0 bases, J lost 4 bases, and 23 bases lay in between. Per the germline V gene, CDR1 is SGHKS and CDR2 is YYEKEE (reference sequence). CDR3 length: 19 amino acids. The CDR3 DNA sequence: TGTGCCAGCAGCTTGGACCTGGACTTATGGGGGCAGGGAAATCAGCCCCAGCATTTT. Protein sequence: CASSLDLDLWGQGNQPQHF.

The rearrangement joins TRBV7-9 to TRBJ1-1, with TRBD1 matching 9 bases. This CDR3 contains 13 residues. The germline gives CDR1 SEHNR, CDR2 FQNEAQ (reference sequence). V dropped 5 bases and J dropped 4; count of bases not matched to a gene: 2. The CDR3 sequence: CASSTGGITEAFF. DNA for the CDR3: TGTGCCAGCAGCACAGGGGGCATCACTGAAGCTTTCTTT.

The chain employs TRBV6-5 and TRBJ2-1, with TRBD1 as a possible D gene (6 bases). Per the germline V gene, CDR1 is MNHEY and CDR2 is SVGAGI. This CDR3 has 14 amino acids. V was cut by 2 bases and J by 8 bases, with 13 bases left in between. CDR3: CASSYPTGRHEQFF. The DNA for the CDR3 is TGTGCCAGCAGTTACCCAACAGGGAGACATGAGCAGTTCTTC.

The chain has TRBV7-2 and TRBJ1-1, with D unclear. Germline V gene sequence: CDR1 SGHTA, CDR2 FQGNSA. The ends were cut back, 3 bases at V and 1 base at J, with 15 bases in the middle. The CDR3 runs 16 residues. Here the CDR3 reads CASSLGGSISNTEAFF. Here the CDR3 DNA reads TGTGCCAGCAGCTTGGGCGGCTCCATATCGAACACTGAAGCTTTCTTT.

This rearrangement joins TRBV6-5 to TRBJ2-1, with D perhaps TRBD1 (6 bases). The CDR3 totals 14 residues. Germline V gene data show CDR1 as MNHEY and CDR2 as SVGAGI. V lost 6 bases and J lost 7, with 16 bases in between. CDR3: CASRWGHEGNEQFF. The CDR3 bases are TGTGCCAGCAGATGGGGACACGAGGGGAATGAGCAGTTCTTC.

The genes are TRBV5-1 and TRBJ1-1, with TRBD1 matching 10 bases. The V and J ends lost 4 bases and 4 bases, in that order; junction bases with no gene match: 10. The CDR3 loop spans 16 amino acids. Germline V gene lookup returns CDR1 SGHRS and CDR2 YFSETQ. Here the CDR3 DNA reads TGCGCCAGCAGCGTCGGGACAGGGGTAGCGAGCACTGAAGCTTTCTTT. Its protein product is CASSVGTGVASTEAFF.

CDR3 bases: TGTGCCAGCAGGCGGGGACAGGGAAGCAATCAGCCCCAGCATTTT. It codes for CASRRGQGSNQPQHF. The chain links TRBV28 to TRBJ1-5; 9 nucleotides align to TRBD1. Germline loops: CDR1 MDHEN, CDR2 SYDVKM. V shed 6 bases, J shed 1 base, and the junction held 4 bases outside the gene matches. The CDR3 has 15 residues.

CDR3 protein: CASSITGEWNQPQHF. CDR3 nucleotide sequence: TGTGCCAGTAGTATAACAGGGGAGTGGAATCAGCCCCAGCATTTT. This chain uses TRBV19 with TRBJ1-5, with 7 nucleotides matching TRBD1. The V segment lost 2 bases and the J segment 4 bases; nucleotides outside the gene matches: 5. CDR1 is LNHDA and CDR2 is SQIVND in the germline V gene (reference sequence). CDR3 size: 15 residues.

The J gene is TRBJ1-1, the V gene TRBV2; no clear D. CDR3 length equals 13 residues. V dropped 4 bases and J dropped 0 bases, with 6 bases sitting between them. Germline CDR1 reads SNHLY; CDR2 reads FYNNEI. As DNA, the CDR3 is TGTGCCAGCAGTGGAAGAATGAACACTGAAGCTTTCTTT. It translates to CASSGRMNTEAFF.

This chain connects TRBV10-2 to TRBJ1-6; no clear D gene. The CDR3 consists of 13 residues. Trimming took off 11 bases at V and 11 bases at J, with 19 bases between the two ends. The germline V gene encodes CDR1 WSHSY and CDR2 SAAADI. The CDR3 sequence: CARSSDAMAPLHF. CDR3 bases: TGCGCCCGCTCATCGGACGCCATGGCACCCCTCCACTTT.

The chain combines TRBV30 with TRBJ2-1; 16 nucleotides align to TRBD2. Germline V lookup: CDR1 GTSNPN, CDR2 SVGIG (reference sequence). CDR3 size: 18 residues. V lost 2 bases and J lost 3; bases outside the gene matches: 7. This CDR3 reads CAWSKPGLAGGDYNEQFF. The CDR3 region has the DNA TGTGCCTGGAGTAAGCCGGGACTAGCGGGAGGGGACTACAATGAGCAGTTCTTC.

The chain combines TRBV5-1 with TRBJ1-2; no firm D call. The CDR3 loop spans 14 amino acids. Germline assignment: CDR1 SGHRS and CDR2 YFSETQ. Trimming cost V 3 bases and J 4 bases, with 13 bases left between them. The CDR3 coding sequence is TGCGCCAGCAGCTCCGGACCCGGAGGCTATGGCTACACCTTC. This translates into CASSSGPGGYGYTF.

The chain links TRBV9 to TRBJ1-1; unclear D gene. V was shortened by 3 bases and J by 10 bases, with 13 bases between the two germline ends. The CDR3 sequence is 12 residues long. Germline CDR1 and CDR2: SGDLS and YYNGEE. The CDR3 reads CASSGNRGGAFF. CDR3 sequence (DNA): TGTGCCAGCAGCGGGAATCGTGGTGGAGCTTTCTTT.

This chain links TRBV7-3 with TRBJ1-1; 7 nucleotides line up with TRBD1. Germline CDR1 reads SGHTA; CDR2 reads FQGTGA. The CDR3 runs to 13 residues. V was clipped by 5 bases and J by 5 bases; unmatched bases: 5. The CDR3 is CASSLTGKTEAFF. DNA for the CDR3: TGTGCCAGCAGCCTGACAGGGAAAACTGAAGCTTTCTTT.